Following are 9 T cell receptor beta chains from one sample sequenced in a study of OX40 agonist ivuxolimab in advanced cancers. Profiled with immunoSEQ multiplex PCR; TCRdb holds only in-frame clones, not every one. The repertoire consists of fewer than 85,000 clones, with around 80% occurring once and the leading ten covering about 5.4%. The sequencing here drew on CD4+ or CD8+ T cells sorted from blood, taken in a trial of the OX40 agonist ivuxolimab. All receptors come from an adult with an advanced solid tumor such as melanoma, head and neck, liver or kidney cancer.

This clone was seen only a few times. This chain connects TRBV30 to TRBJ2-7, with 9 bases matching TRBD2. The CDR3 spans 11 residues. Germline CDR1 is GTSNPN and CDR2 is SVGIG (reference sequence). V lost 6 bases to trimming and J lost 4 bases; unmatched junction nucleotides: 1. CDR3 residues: CACSGGYEQYF. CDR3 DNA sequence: TGTGCCTGCAGCGGGGGGTACGAGCAGTACTTC.

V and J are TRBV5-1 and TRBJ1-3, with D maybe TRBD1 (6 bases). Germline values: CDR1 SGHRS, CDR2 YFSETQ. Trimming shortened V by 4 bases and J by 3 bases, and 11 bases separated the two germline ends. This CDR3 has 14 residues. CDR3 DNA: TGCGCCAGCAGCGCGGGGGGCGTTGGAAACACCATATATTTT. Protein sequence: CASSAGGVGNTIYF.

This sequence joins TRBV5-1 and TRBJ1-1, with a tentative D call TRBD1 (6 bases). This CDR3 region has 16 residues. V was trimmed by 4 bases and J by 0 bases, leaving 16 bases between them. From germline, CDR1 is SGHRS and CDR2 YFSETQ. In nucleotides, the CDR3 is TGCGCCAGCAGCCCCTCAACGACAGGCTTGAACACTGAAGCTTTCTTT. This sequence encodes CASSPSTTGLNTEAFF.

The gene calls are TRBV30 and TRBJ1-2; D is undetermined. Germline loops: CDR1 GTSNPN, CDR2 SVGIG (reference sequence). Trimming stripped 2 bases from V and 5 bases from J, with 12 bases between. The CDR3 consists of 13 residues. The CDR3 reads CAWSPPGWYGYTF. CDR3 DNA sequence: TGTGCCTGGAGTCCTCCGGGATGGTATGGCTACACCTTC.

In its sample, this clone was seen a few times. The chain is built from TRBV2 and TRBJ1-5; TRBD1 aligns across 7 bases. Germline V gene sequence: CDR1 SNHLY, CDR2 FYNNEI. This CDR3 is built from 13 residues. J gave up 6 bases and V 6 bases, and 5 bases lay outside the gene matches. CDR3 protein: CASSATGVQPQHF. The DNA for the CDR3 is TGTGCCAGCAGCGCCACAGGGGTTCAGCCCCAGCATTTT.

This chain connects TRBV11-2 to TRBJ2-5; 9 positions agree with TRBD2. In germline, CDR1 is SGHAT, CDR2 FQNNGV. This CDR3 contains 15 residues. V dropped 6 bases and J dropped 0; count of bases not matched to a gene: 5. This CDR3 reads CASSPKRGDQETQYF. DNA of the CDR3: TGTGCCAGCAGTCCTAAGCGGGGGGACCAAGAGACCCAGTACTTC.

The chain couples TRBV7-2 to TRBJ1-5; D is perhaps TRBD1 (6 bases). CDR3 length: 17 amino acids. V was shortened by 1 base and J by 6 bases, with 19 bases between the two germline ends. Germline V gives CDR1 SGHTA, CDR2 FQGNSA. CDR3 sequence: CASSLVPSTGTGQPQHF. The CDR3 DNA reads TGTGCCAGCAGCTTAGTACCCTCCACAGGGACCGGTCAGCCCCAGCATTTT.

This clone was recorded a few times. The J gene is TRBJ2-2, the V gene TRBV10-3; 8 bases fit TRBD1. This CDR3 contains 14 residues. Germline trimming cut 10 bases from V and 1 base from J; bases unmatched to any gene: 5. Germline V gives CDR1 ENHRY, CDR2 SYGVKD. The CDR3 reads CATGGTGNTGELFF. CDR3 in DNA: TGTGCCACAGGGGGGACAGGGAACACCGGGGAGCTGTTTTTT.

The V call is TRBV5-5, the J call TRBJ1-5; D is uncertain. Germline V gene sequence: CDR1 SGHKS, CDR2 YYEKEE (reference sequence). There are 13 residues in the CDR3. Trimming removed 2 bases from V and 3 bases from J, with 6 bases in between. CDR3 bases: TGTGCCAGCAGCTTCGACACCAATCAGCCCCAGCATTTT. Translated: CASSFDTNQPQHF. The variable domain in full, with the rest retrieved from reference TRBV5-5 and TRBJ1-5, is DAGVTQSPTHLIKTRGQQVTLRCSPISGHKSVSWYQQVLGQGPQFIFQYYEKEERGRGNFPDRFSARQFPNYSSELNVNALLLGDSALYLCASSFDTNQPQHFGDGTRLSIL.